Each of the 9 T cell receptor beta chains below was sequenced from the same sample in a study of Ad26.COV2.S vaccination and SARS-CoV-2 variants (dated by TCRdb to the early 2020s). According to the study, the label for this sample's treatment or condition signals: about 20 received Ad26.COV2.S at low or high dose, single or two shots; about 5 received placebo; per-sample allocation not given. For vaccine and placebo recipients, the sequenced repertoires came from samples collected on day 63 after the first injection. Library preparation was by the immunoSEQ multiplex PCR assay. Here the immuneACCESS table is served through TCRdb, limited to in-frame sequences with V and J called. Missing clones are a known gap in these copies; in checked studies unresolved V genes cover under half, and the rest lacks a known reason. This sample holds fewer than 400,000 clones; approximately 87% were observed only once. Approximately 5% of the sample is taken by the ten largest.

This sample comprised peripheral blood, obtained in a trial of Ad26.COV2.S vaccine versus placebo. These TCRs come from a person between 18 and 65 years old who received the Ad26.COV2.S COVID-19 vaccine or a placebo.

The chain joins TRBV28 to TRBJ2-6; tentative D call: TRBD1 (6 bases). Per germline, CDR1 MDHEN and CDR2 SYDVKM. V was clipped by 1 base and J by 1 base, with 17 bases between them. The CDR3 sequence is 19 residues long. The CDR3 is CASSLSPLQGKSGANVLTF. CDR3 in DNA: TGTGCCAGCAGTTTATCCCCCCTACAGGGTAAATCTGGGGCCAACGTCCTGACTTTC.

The genes are TRBV7-9 and TRBJ1-2, with TRBD1 as a possible D gene (6 bases). The V end was cut by 1 base, the J end by 3 bases, with 12 bases between. The CDR3 runs 15 residues. From germline, CDR1 is SEHNR and CDR2 FQNEAQ (reference sequence). The CDR3 reads CASSLEVRGDYGYTF. CDR3 in DNA: TGTGCCAGCAGCTTAGAGGTCAGGGGAGACTATGGCTACACCTTC.

This CDR3 reads CASSYSSGGNEQFF. CDR3 DNA sequence: TGTGCCAGCAGTTACTCGAGTGGAGGCAATGAGCAGTTCTTC. V and J are TRBV6-5 and TRBJ2-1; D might be TRBD2 (5 bases). Trimming removed 0 bases from V and 6 bases from J, with 9 bases in between. CDR1 and CDR2 from the germline V gene are MNHEY and SVGAGI. The CDR3 consists of 14 residues.

This chain uses TRBV5-4 with TRBJ2-7; 12 bases line up with TRBD1. Germline trimming cut 3 bases from V and 5 bases from J; bases unmatched to any gene: 12. The germline V gene has CDR1 SGHNT and CDR2 YYREEE (reference sequence). This CDR3 region has 17 residues. CDR3 region: CASSSTGTGGKWDEQYV. CDR3 DNA: TGTGCCAGCAGCTCAACCGGGACAGGGGGCAAGTGGGACGAGCAGTACGTC.

The chain links TRBV12-5 to TRBJ2-1; no clear D. V gave up 1 base and J gave up 6 bases, with 10 bases separating them. Germline-derived CDR1 and CDR2 are LGHNT and FRNRAP. The CDR3 contains 14 residues. The CDR3 coding sequence is TGTGCTAGTGGTTTGGGCCGATTACGCAATGAGCAGTTCTTC. As protein: CASGLGRLRNEQFF.

In this sample, this clone turned up once. V is TRBV4-3 and J is TRBJ1-1, with D hard to call. With 0 bases removed from V and 1 base from J, the gap between germline ends came to 6 bases. CDR3 length equals 14 residues. The germline gives CDR1 LGHNA, CDR2 YSLEER. CDR3 nucleotide sequence: TGCGCCAGCAGCCAAGAGGGAGCGAACACTGAAGCTTTCTTT. Its translation: CASSQEGANTEAFF.

The chain employs TRBV27 and TRBJ1-1; D gene unclear. Germline CDR1 reads MNHEY; CDR2 reads SMNVEV (reference sequence). V was trimmed by 2 bases and J by 6 bases, leaving 10 bases between them. The CDR3 runs 13 residues. The CDR3 here is CASSLVHRAEAFF. CDR3 bases: TGTGCCAGCAGTTTAGTTCATAGGGCTGAAGCTTTCTTT.

The gene calls are TRBV30 and TRBJ1-1; weak D call: TRBD1 (5 bases). The CDR3 runs to 12 residues. Germline lookup yields CDR1 GTSNPN and CDR2 SVGIG (reference sequence). V gave up 4 bases and J gave up 6 bases, with 12 bases separating them. CDR3 coding DNA: TGTGCCTGGACCCAGGGTCTCGCTGAAGCTTTCTTT. Its translation is CAWTQGLAEAFF.

This clone appeared a single time. The rearrangement uses TRBV6-5 and TRBJ1-1; D is ambiguous. The CDR3 totals 14 residues. Germline assignment: CDR1 MNHEY and CDR2 SVGAGI. V lost 0 bases and J 4 bases, leaving 9 bases between the germline ends. The CDR3 reads CASSYSMGFTEAFF. The CDR3 nucleotides read TGTGCCAGCAGTTACTCGATGGGGTTCACTGAAGCTTTCTTT.